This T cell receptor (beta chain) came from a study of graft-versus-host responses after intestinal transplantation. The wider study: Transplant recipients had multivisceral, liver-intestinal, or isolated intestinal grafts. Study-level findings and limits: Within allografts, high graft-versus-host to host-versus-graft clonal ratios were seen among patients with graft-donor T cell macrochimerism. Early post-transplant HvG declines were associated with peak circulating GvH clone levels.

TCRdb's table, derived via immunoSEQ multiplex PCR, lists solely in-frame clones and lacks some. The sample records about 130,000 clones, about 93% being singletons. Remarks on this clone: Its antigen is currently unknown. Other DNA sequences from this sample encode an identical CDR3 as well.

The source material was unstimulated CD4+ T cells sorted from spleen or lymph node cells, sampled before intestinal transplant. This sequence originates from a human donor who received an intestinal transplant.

In DNA, the CDR3 is TGTGCCAGCAGCTTAATATTTTTAGATACGCAGTATTTT. Its translation: CASSLIFLDTQYF. The chain employs TRBV7-2 and TRBJ2-3, with D unclear. The CDR3 is made up of 13 amino acids. V was trimmed by 2 bases and J by 5 bases, leaving 8 bases between them. Germline V gene lookup returns CDR1 SGHTA and CDR2 FQGNSA.